This T cell receptor beta chain is from a study of T cells of healthy individuals. Germline V gene lookup returns CDR1 SGHAT and CDR2 FQNNGV. V was clipped by 4 bases and J by 6 bases; unmatched bases: 20. The length of the CDR3 is 19 residues. Using its own MiXCR run on the 5' RACE reads, TCRdb lists one record per CDR3 protein. The data hold about 96,000 distinct CDR3 sequences, with around 17% observed a single time. The J gene is TRBJ2-1, the V gene TRBV11-2; TRBD2 matches 8 bases. This TCR was sampled from a human donor in good health. The CDR3 region is CASSSYAHRAGDGANEQFF. The CDR3 DNA reads TGTGCCAGCAGCTCCTACGCCCACAGAGCGGGGGACGGTGCCAATGAGCAGTTCTTC. Variable domain in full (rest from reference TRBV11-2 and TRBJ2-1): EAGVAQSPRYKIIEKRQSVAFWCNPISGHATLYWYQQILGQGPKLLIQFQNNGVVDDSQLPKDRFSAERLKGVDSTLKIQPAKLEDSAVYLCASSSYAHRAGDGANEQFFGPGTRLTVL.